This T cell receptor beta chain comes out of a study of T cells in Graves' hyperthyroidism and ophthalmopathy (dated by TCRdb to about 2019). As for the study more broadly: Peripheral blood samples were taken at the time of initial diagnosis, prior to any treatment. To identify distinguishing TCR V-J signatures, a discovery cohort of around 100 patients was used, comprising 40 to 45 with Graves' ophthalmopathy and 57 with stable Graves' hyperthyroidism. Prospective prediction of ophthalmopathy was tested in an independent validation cohort consisting of about 19 hyperthyroidism patients and around 16 patients who later progressed to ophthalmopathy. The 75 to 100 discovery patients were randomly split 7:3 into training and test sets. In more than 5 Graves' hyperthyroidism patients, the study also compared T-cell repertoires from thyroid tissue with T-cell repertoires from blood. Once sampling was done, hyperthyroidism patients were given methimazole at a starting dose of 30 mg daily, whereas ophthalmopathy patients were given high-dose intravenous methylprednisolone. The paper reports TCR Vbeta CDR3 sequencing of approximately 130 peripheral blood samples: around 45 ophthalmopathy, around 80 hyperthyroidism and about 17 progressor patients. Beyond this particular receptor, the publication reports: Most expanded thyroid clonotypes (frequency above 0.001) were also detected in blood, a finding suggesting that blood repertoires may reflect thyroid immune responses. No statistical method was used to fix the sample size in advance, and group allocation was not hidden from the investigators. In validation, the model predicted progression to ophthalmopathy with approximately 70% sensitivity and 72.22% specificity, a median of 6.5 months before onset. Ophthalmopathy was separated from stable hyperthyroidism by a 13 V-J signature model, with just over 85% sensitivity and 81% to 82% specificity obtained in cross-validation and 80%/75% obtained in testing.

This clonotype was seen repeatedly, ten times or more. Its antigen is not yet known. No much larger clone is present one base from it, and per-base qualities are unavailable. Amplification of TCR beta CDR3 regions was carried out from RNA transcripts. A first-round RT-PCR of the TCR CDR3 used the HTBI primer set with the Qiagen OneStep RT-PCR kit. The libraries were constructed in a second round of multiplex PCR and then size-selected and purified. Paired-end sequencing of the libraries was performed with 100 bp reads on an Illumina HiSeq2000. The published analysis was carried out like this. Raw data were processed with SOAPnuke, discarding reads with adapters, uncalled bases, mean Phred below 15, or no exact constant-primer or identifier match. High-quality paired reads were merged with COPE v1.2.5, and unique nucleotide sequences were defined as clonotypes. Clonotypes were aligned to IMGT TRBV, TRBD and TRBJ reference segments using MiTCR v1.1. Only V-J combinations with frequency above 0.0001, covering 99.2% of repertoires, were analysed. The TCS score was defined as the ratio of F50 (clonal expansion) to E x V (chaos), calculated using BLOSUM62-based TCRdist between CDR3 peptides within each V-J. Welch's t-statistics and random forest reduced fewer than 600 V-J features to about 12, which were used in a naive Bayes classifier (R e1071). TCRdb handled the public reads itself, with Q25 trimming in fastp and clone calling in MiXCR, and kept productive beta chains. For every CDR3 protein sequence, its rows merge into one entry that carries the most common genes and DNA. The V and J calls here are based on TCRdb, not the publication. Within this sample are about 590,000 distinct CDR3 sequences, with 13% to 15% of them counted one time only. The top ten clones comprise roughly 7.7% of the sample.

Ophthalmopathy patients had moderately to severely active disease, Clinical Activity Score of at least 3, NOSPECS grade of at least 4, and duration under 3 months. Patients with uncontrolled infections, other autoimmune diseases, pregnancy or lactation were excluded. Diagnoses were based on clinical symptoms, serum thyroxine and TRAb, thyroid ultrasound and orbital computed tomography. PBMCs were separated from roughly 10 ml of fresh peripheral blood using Ficoll-Paque density gradient centrifugation. Trizol reagent was used to extract total RNA, and RNA quality was then checked on an Agilent 2100 Bioanalyzer. The junction shows trimming of 0 bases on V and 7 bases on J, plus 16 bases between the germline ends. The CDR3, cysteine through phenylalanine, is 16 amino acids long. The retained sequence is limited to the CDR3, 48 bases, with the frame set at the first base. For CDR1 and CDR2, the germline V gene (reference sequence) lists SEHNR and FQNEAQ.

The chain is encoded by TRBV7-9 joined to TRBJ2-1; a weak D assignment points to TRBD2 (7 bases agree). Sample: blood. The clonotype comes from a woman between 18 and 29 years old with Graves' ophthalmopathy. The sequenced DNA: TGTGCCAGCAGCTTAGCGCAGTATGGGAGGGGGAATGAGCAGTTCTTC. This is translated as CASSLAQYGRGNEQFF.